This is a list of T cell receptor beta chains from one sample in a study of cytomegalovirus exposure and HLA in healthy donors. The table came from immunoSEQ multiplex PCR; TCRdb's copy has only in-frame clones and leaves some out. Recorded for this sample: 65,000 to 90,000 clones. The sample consisted of PBMCs. These receptors came from a female donor in good health and CMV-seropositive. The conserved cysteine and the conserved F or W are not part of the CDR3 here.

CDR3 protein | J gene | V gene
ASSENRGSGANVLT | TRBJ2-6 | TRBV2
ASSFTRGGTGELF | TRBJ2-2 | TRBV5-1
ASSPSRDNNEKLF | TRBJ1-4 | TRBV18
ASSPNRGIKETQY | TRBJ2-5 | TRBV4-3
ASTELGQGGSGEQY | TRBJ2-7 | TRBV18
ASSLASRGALQETQY | TRBJ2-5 | TRBV5-1
ASSQDGRLSGNTIY | TRBJ1-3 | TRBV4-3
ASSLLAGVIDTQY | TRBJ2-3 | TRBV7-9
ATGGKAQETQY | TRBJ2-5 | TRBV7-7
ASSSHGGGELF | TRBJ2-2 | TRBV6-4
ASSLLPGLAPYEQY | TRBJ2-7 | TRBV27
ASRPEAGGKNIQY | TRBJ2-4 | TRBV7-2
ASRTQGGGSYEQY | TRBJ2-7 | TRBV28
ASSLSSLAGQETQY | TRBJ2-5 | TRBV11-2